The 8 T cell receptor beta chains reported below all come from one sample, sequenced in a study of cytomegalovirus exposure and HLA in healthy donors. Primers for the PCR totalled 60 Vbeta and 13 Jbeta. Profiling relied on immunoSEQ multiplex PCR, and the TCRdb table lists in-frame clones only, not all of them. The profile shows roughly 130,000 clones, less than 80% of them singletons. The sequenced sample consisted of PBMCs. These TCRs come from a woman in her forties or fifties in good health and CMV-seropositive.

This clone has only a few counts. The chain couples TRBV7-2 to TRBJ1-2, with 9 bases identical to TRBD1. V lost 3 bases and J lost 6; bases outside the gene matches: 8. Germline lookup yields CDR1 SGHTA and CDR2 FQGNSA. This CDR3 has 15 residues. The CDR3 DNA reads TGTGCCAGCAGCTTCATAACAACAGGGGGCGATGGCTACACCTTC. This codes for CASSFITTGGDGYTF.

This clone appeared once. The chain couples TRBV9 to TRBJ2-7; perhaps TRBD1 as D (6 bases). V was clipped by 3 bases and J by 0 bases, with 10 bases between them. Germline CDR1 reads SGDLS; CDR2 reads YYNGEE. This CDR3 comprises 14 residues. This CDR3 reads CASSATGSSYEQYF. The CDR3 DNA reads TGTGCCAGCAGCGCAACAGGGAGCTCCTACGAGCAGTACTTC.

A few counts support this clone. V is TRBV19 and J is TRBJ2-3; possibly TRBD2 for D (5 bases). Trimming stripped 3 bases from V and 1 base from J, with 8 bases between. The germline V gene encodes CDR1 LNHDA and CDR2 SQIVND (reference sequence). The CDR3 loop spans 14 amino acids. The CDR3 bases are TGTGCCAGTAGTATTGGACTGCGCACAGATACGCAGTATTTT. Residues: CASSIGLRTDTQYF.

The rearrangement uses TRBV7-9 and TRBJ1-4; perhaps TRBD1 as D (5 bases). Deletions cut 2 bases from V and 6 bases from J, with 13 bases between. CDR1 is SEHNR and CDR2 is FQNEAQ in the germline V gene (reference sequence). This CDR3 comprises 15 residues. CDR3 DNA sequence: TGTGCCAGCAGCTTAATGCAGGGCAGATATGAAAAACTGTTTTTT. Translation gives CASSLMQGRYEKLFF.

This clone has just a few counts. The chain links TRBV7-2 to TRBJ2-1; maybe TRBD2 (5 bases). Germline lookup yields CDR1 SGHTA and CDR2 FQGNSA. The length of the CDR3 is 15 residues. Trimming took off 8 bases at V and 0 bases at J, with 14 bases between the two ends. The CDR3 protein is CASGLGSSSYNEQFF. The CDR3 nucleotides read TGTGCCAGCGGACTGGGGAGCAGCTCCTACAATGAGCAGTTCTTC.

The chain combines TRBV6-1 with TRBJ2-5; perhaps TRBD2 as D (5 bases). Germline V lookup: CDR1 MNHNS, CDR2 SASEGT. The CDR3 runs 13 residues. The V and J ends lost 0 bases and 9 bases respectively, with 11 bases between them. The chain's CDR3 is CASSEAGLRAQYF. For the CDR3, the DNA is TGTGCCAGCAGTGAAGCGGGCCTGAGGGCCCAGTACTTC.

This chain links TRBV5-4 with TRBJ1-2; D is possibly TRBD1 (6 bases). V gave up 4 bases and J gave up 8 bases, with 12 bases separating them. Germline CDR1 reads SGHNT; CDR2 reads YYREEE (reference sequence). The CDR3 is 12 amino acids. This chain's CDR3 is CASSIHDRGYTF. DNA of the CDR3: TGTGCCAGCAGCATCCACGACAGGGGCTACACCTTC.

This clone was seen just once. The chain is built from TRBV5-1 and TRBJ2-3; D ambiguous. Between the trimmed V and J ends, which lost 6 bases and 4 bases, there was a span of 12 bases. CDR1 SGHRS and CDR2 YFSETQ come from the germline V gene. The CDR3 has 13 amino acids. CDR3: CASNEPDADTQYF. The DNA for the CDR3 is TGCGCCAGCAACGAGCCCGATGCAGATACGCAGTATTTT.